What follows is one T cell receptor beta chain and its context. Its target is unknown. These data belong to a study of post-analysis software for immune sequencing data. TCR beta cDNA libraries had unique molecular identifiers. T cells, roughly 0.9 to 11 million of them, yielded about 500,000 cDNA molecules. TCRdb re-called the PCR reads with MiXCR, one entry per CDR3 protein. This table holds approximately 570,000 distinct CDR3 sequences, 44% found once. Overall study results and limits: Comparison of patients with controls showed a handful of TRBV segments more frequent in patients, TRBV5-6, TRBV5-1 and TRBV20-1 among them. Multiple sclerosis patients showed significantly lower normalized Chao1 diversity than controls did.

The CDR3 contains 20 residues. CDR1 is SGHRS, CDR2 YFSETQ, per germline. V was clipped by 5 bases and J by 0 bases, with 27 bases between them. The source of this sequence is a girl between 5 and 17 years old with multiple sclerosis. The sequencing input was blood. The chain carries TRBV5-1 and TRBJ2-1, with D possibly TRBD2 on 5 matching bases. The CDR3 sequence is CASRINPGAAIKSSYNEQFF. The CDR3 region has the DNA TGCGCCAGCAGAATAAACCCCGGAGCGGCAATAAAGAGCTCCTACAATGAGCAGTTCTTC.